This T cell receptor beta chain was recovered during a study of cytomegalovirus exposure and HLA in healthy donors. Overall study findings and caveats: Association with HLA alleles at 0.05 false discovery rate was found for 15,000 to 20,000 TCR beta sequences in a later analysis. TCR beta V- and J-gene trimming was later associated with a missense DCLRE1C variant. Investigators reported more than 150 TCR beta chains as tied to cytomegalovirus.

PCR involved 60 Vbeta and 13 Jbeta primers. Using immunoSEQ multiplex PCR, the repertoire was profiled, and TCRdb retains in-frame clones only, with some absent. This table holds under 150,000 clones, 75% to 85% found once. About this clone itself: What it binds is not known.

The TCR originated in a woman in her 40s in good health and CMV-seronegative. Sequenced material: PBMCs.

As DNA, the CDR3 is TGTGCCACCAGGCTTCCTATACAGCCCTATGGCTACACCTTC. Amino acid sequence: CATRLPIQPYGYTF. The genes are TRBV28 and TRBJ1-2; D remains unclear. Per the germline V gene, CDR1 is MDHEN and CDR2 is SYDVKM. This CDR3 has 14 residues. The germline V and J ends were trimmed by 10 bases and 4 bases, with 19 bases remaining between them.